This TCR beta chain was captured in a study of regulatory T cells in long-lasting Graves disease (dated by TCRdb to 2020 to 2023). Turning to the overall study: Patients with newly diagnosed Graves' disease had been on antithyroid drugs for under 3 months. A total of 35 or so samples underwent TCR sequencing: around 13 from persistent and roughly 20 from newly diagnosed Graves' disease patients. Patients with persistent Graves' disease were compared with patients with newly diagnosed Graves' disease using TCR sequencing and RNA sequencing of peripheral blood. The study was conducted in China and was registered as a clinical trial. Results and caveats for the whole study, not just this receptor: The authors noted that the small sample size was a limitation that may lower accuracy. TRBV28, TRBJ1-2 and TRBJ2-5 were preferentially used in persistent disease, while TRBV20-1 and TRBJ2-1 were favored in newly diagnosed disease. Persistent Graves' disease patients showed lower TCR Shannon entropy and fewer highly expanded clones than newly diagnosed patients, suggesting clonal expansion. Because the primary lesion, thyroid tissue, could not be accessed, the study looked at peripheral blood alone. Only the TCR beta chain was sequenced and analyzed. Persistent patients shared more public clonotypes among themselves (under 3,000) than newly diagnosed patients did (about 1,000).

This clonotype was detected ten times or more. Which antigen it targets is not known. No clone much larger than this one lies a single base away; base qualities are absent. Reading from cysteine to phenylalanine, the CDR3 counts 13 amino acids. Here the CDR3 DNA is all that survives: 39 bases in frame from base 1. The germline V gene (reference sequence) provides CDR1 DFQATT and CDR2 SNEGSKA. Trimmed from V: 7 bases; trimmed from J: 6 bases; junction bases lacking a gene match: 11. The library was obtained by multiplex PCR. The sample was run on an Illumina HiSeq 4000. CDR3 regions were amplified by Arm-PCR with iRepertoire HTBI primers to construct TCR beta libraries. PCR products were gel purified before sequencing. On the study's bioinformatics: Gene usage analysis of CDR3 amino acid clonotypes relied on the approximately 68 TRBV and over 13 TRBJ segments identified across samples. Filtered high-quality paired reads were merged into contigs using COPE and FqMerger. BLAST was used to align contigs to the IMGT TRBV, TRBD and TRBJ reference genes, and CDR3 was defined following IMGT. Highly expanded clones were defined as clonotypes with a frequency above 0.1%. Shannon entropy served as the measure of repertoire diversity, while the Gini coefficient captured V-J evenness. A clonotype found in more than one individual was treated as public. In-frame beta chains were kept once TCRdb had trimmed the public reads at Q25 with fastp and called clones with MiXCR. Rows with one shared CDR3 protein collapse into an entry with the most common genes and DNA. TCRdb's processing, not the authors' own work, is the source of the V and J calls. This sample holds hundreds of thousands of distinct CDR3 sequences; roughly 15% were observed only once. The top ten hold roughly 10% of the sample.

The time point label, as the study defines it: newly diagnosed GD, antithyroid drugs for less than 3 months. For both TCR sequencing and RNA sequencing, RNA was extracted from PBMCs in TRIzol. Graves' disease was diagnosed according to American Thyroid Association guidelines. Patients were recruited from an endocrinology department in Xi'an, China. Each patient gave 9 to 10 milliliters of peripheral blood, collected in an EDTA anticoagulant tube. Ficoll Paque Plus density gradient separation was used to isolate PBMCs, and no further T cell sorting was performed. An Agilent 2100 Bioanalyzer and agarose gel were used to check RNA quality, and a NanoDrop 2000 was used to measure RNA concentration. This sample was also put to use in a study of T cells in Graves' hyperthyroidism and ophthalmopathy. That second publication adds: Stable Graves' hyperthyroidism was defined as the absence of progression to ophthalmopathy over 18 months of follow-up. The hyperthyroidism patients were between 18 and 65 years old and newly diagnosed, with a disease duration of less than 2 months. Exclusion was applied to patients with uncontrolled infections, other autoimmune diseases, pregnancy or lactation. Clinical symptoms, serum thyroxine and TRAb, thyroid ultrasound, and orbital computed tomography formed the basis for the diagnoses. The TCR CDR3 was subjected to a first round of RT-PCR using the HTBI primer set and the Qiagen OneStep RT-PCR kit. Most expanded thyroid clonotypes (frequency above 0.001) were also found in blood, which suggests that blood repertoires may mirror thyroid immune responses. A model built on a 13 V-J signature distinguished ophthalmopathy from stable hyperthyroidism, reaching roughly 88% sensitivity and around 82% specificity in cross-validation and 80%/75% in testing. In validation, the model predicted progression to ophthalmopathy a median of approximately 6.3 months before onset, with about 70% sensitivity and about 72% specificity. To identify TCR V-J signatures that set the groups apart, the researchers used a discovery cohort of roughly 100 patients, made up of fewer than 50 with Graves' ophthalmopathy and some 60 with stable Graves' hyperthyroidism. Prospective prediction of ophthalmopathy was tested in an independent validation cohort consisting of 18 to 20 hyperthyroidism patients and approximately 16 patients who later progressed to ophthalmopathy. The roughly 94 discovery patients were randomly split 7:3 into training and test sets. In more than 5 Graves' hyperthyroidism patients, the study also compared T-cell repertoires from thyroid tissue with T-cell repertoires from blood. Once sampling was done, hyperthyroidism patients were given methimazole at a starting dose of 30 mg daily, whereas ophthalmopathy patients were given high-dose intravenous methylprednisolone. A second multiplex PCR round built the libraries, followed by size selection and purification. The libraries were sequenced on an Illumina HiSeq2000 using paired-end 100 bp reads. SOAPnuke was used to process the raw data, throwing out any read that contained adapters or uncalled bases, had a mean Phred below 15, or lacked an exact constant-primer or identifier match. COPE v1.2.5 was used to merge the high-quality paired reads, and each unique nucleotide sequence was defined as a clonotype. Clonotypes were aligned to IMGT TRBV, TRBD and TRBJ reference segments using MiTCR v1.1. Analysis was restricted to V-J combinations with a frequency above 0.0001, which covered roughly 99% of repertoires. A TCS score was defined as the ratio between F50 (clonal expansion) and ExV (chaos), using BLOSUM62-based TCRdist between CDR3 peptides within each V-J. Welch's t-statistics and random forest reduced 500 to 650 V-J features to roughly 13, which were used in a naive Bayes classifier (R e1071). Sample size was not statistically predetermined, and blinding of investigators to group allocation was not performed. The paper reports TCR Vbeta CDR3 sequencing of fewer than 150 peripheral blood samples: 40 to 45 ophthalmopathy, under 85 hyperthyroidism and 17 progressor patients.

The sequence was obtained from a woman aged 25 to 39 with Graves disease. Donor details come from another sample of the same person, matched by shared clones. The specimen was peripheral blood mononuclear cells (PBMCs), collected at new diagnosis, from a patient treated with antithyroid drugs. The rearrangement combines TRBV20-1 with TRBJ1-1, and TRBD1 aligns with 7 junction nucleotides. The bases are TGCAGTGGCAAATACGCGGGACAGTCTGAAGCTTTCTTT. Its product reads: CSGKYAGQSEAFF.